Each of the 22 T cell receptor beta chains below was sequenced from the same sample in a study of blood T cell repertoires in COVID-19. This table comes from immunoSEQ multiplex PCR, and its TCRdb copy is limited to in-frame clones, with some not included. The sample has roughly 500,000 clones; around 87% are singletons. Sequencing was carried out using PBMCs or T cells enriched from blood (not recorded which). These receptors came from a middle-aged woman who had recovered from COVID-19.

Only one count was recorded for this clone. CDR3 coding DNA: TGTGCCAGTAGTCCTTCCCGGAGAGCGGGAGGAGGGGATACGCAGTATTTT. As protein: CASSPSRRAGGGDTQYF. The V and J genes are TRBV19 and TRBJ2-3, with 9 bases matching TRBD2. Per the germline V gene, CDR1 is LNHDA and CDR2 is SQIVND (reference sequence). V dropped 5 bases and J dropped 6; count of bases not matched to a gene: 15. The CDR3 loop spans 17 amino acids.

The chain links TRBV6-1 to TRBJ1-5; D remains unclear. This CDR3 has 15 residues. CDR1 is MNHNS, CDR2 SASEGT, per germline. The V end was cut by 3 bases, the J end by 0 bases, with 9 bases between. CDR3 DNA sequence: TGTGCCAGCAGTGAGGGCAGCTATAGCAATCAGCCCCAGCATTTT. Translation: CASSEGSYSNQPQHF.

The CDR3, as DNA: TGTGCCAGCAGCTTAGGTCCCGGGAGTGAAGGGAATGAGCAGTTCTTC. Residues: CASSLGPGSEGNEQFF. V gene TRBV13 combines with J gene TRBJ2-1; D is perhaps TRBD2 (6 bases). With 0 bases removed from V and 7 bases from J, the gap between germline ends came to 16 bases. CDR3 length equals 16 residues. Germline V gene lookup returns CDR1 PRHDT and CDR2 FYEKMQ (reference sequence).

The chain has TRBV27 and TRBJ2-7; 8 bases are shared with TRBD2. There are 14 residues in the CDR3. J lost 5 bases, V lost 5 bases, and 8 bases had no gene match. Looked up from germline, CDR1 is MNHEY and CDR2 is SMNVEV (reference sequence). The CDR3 here is CASSLSGTRNEQYF. The CDR3 nucleotides read TGTGCCAGCAGTCTCTCCGGGACTAGGAACGAGCAGTACTTC.

This chain uses TRBV6-2 or TRBV6-3 with TRBJ2-2; D may be TRBD2 (5 bases). The CDR3 is 13 residues long. Germline lookup yields CDR1 MNHEY and CDR2 SVGEGT. V was cut by 5 bases and J by 5 bases, with 9 bases left in between. This CDR3 reads CASSHGGTGELFF. The CDR3, as DNA: TGTGCCAGCAGTCACGGCGGGACCGGGGAGCTGTTTTTT.

This chain links TRBV6-5 with TRBJ1-1; D unresolved. The CDR3 covers 15 residues. Germline V gene sequence: CDR1 MNHEY, CDR2 SVGAGI. V lost 4 bases to trimming and J lost 1 base, with 13 bases between them. CDR3 sequence (DNA): TGTGCCAGCAGTTTTTCACCGAGCGAGAACACTGAAGCTTTCTTT. This encodes CASSFSPSENTEAFF.

This rearrangement joins TRBV7-2 to TRBJ2-1; TRBD2 agrees at 11 bases. J was trimmed by 4 bases and V by 1 base; bases with no gene match: 6. The CDR3 extends over 17 amino acids. Germline CDR1 SGHTA, CDR2 FQGNSA. The CDR3 DNA reads TGTGCCAGCAGCTTAGTTGTTTCTAGCGGGAGGTACAATGAGCAGTTCTTC. Residues: CASSLVVSSGRYNEQFF.

This clone has just one count. The V and J genes are TRBV10-1 and TRBJ2-7; D is perhaps TRBD2 (5 bases). CDR1 and CDR2 (germline): WNHNN, SYGVQD (reference sequence). V was trimmed by 8 bases and J by 3 bases, leaving 14 bases between them. The CDR3 extends over 13 amino acids. CDR3 in amino acids: CASAAGSRYEQYF. CDR3 in DNA: TGCGCCAGCGCCGCGGGTTCCCGCTACGAGCAGTACTTC.

The chain combines TRBV25-1 with TRBJ2-2; 7 bases map to TRBD2. CDR1 MGHDK and CDR2 SYGVNS come from the germline V gene. The V and J ends lost 0 bases and 5 bases, in that order; junction bases with no gene match: 6. The CDR3 covers 16 residues. The chain's CDR3 is CASSEYKGRGTGELFF. The CDR3 DNA reads TGTGCCAGCAGTGAATATAAGGGGAGGGGTACCGGGGAGCTGTTTTTT.

This chain joins TRBV6-5 and TRBJ2-2; 7 bases match TRBD2. Germline CDR1 reads MNHEY; CDR2 reads SVGAGI. J was trimmed by 3 bases and V by 6 bases; bases with no gene match: 7. There are 15 residues in the CDR3. CDR3 amino acids: CASRFLAVHTGELFF. The CDR3 nucleotides are TGTGCCAGCAGATTCCTAGCGGTACACACCGGGGAGCTGTTTTTT.

The chain combines TRBV21-1 with TRBJ2-7; the D call TRBD1 from the table was never checked on the DNA. TRBV21-1 is marked as a pseudogene. The CDR3 runs 13 residues. CDR3 nucleotides: TGTGCCAGCAGCAATACAGGGTTATACGAGCAGTACTTC. Its protein is CASSNTGLYEQYF.

V and J are TRBV7-6 and TRBJ1-1; TRBD1 aligns across 7 bases. The CDR3 consists of 16 residues. The junction had 5 bases not matched to a gene; V was cut back by 0 bases and J by 1 base. From germline, CDR1 is SGHVS and CDR2 FNYEAQ. The CDR3 region has the DNA TGTGCCAGCAGCTTAGCGTTGCCAGGGGGGAACACTGAAGCTTTCTTT. Amino acids: CASSLALPGGNTEAFF.

The gene calls are TRBV18 and TRBJ2-7; 14 bases align to TRBD2. The junction had 9 bases not matched to a gene; V was cut back by 3 bases and J by 2 bases. The length of the CDR3 is 18 residues. Germline V gives CDR1 KGHSH, CDR2 LQKENI. CDR3 in DNA: TGTGCCAGCTCACCTCCCAGACTAGCGGGAGGGATCCCCTACGAGCAGTACTTC. Protein product: CASSPPRLAGGIPYEQYF.

The chain uses TRBV29-1 and TRBJ1-2; 7 nucleotides agree with TRBD1. J was trimmed by 2 bases and V by 4 bases; bases with no gene match: 7. The germline V gene encodes CDR1 SQVTM and CDR2 ANQGSEA. This CDR3 region has 14 residues. CDR3 sequence: CSVGKDRPNYGYTF. The CDR3, as DNA: TGCAGCGTTGGGAAGGACAGGCCAAACTATGGCTACACCTTC. Variable domain in full (rest from reference TRBV29-1 and TRBJ1-2): SAVISQKPSRDICQRGTSLTIQCQVDSQVTMMFWYRQQPGQSLTLIATANQGSEATYESGFVIDKFPISRPNLTFSTLTVSNMSPEDSSIYLCSVGKDRPNYGYTFGSGTRLTVV.

The rearrangement links TRBV6-6 to TRBJ2-5; no clear D gene. The CDR3 length is 15 residues. Trimming cost V 1 base and J 0 bases, with 9 bases left between them. Germline V gene lookup returns CDR1 MNHNY and CDR2 SVGAGI (reference sequence). Here the CDR3 reads CASSYWSRNQETQYF. The CDR3 DNA follows: TGTGCCAGCAGTTACTGGTCGAGAAACCAAGAGACCCAGTACTTC.

V and J are TRBV19 and TRBJ2-3; 9 bases map to TRBD2. The CDR3 has 14 residues. V was clipped by 8 bases and J by 1 base; unmatched bases: 4. CDR1 is LNHDA and CDR2 is SQIVND in the germline V gene (reference sequence). The CDR3, as DNA: TGTGCCAGTCAAAAGCGGGAGGGCACAGATACGCAGTATTTT. It specifies CASQKREGTDTQYF.

This clone appeared a few times. The chain employs TRBV7-2 and TRBJ1-1; 7 positions agree with TRBD1. After removal of 1 base from V and 5 bases from J, the junction contained 10 bases not matched to a gene. The CDR3 covers 16 residues. Looked up from germline, CDR1 is SGHTA and CDR2 is FQGNSA. CDR3 region: CASSLGGQAVFTEAFF. The CDR3 nucleotides read TGTGCCAGCAGCTTAGGCGGACAGGCAGTGTTTACTGAAGCTTTCTTT.

The J gene is TRBJ2-2, the V gene TRBV10-3; 8 positions match TRBD1. Germline values: CDR1 ENHRY, CDR2 SYGVKD. This CDR3 has 15 residues. The junction had 0 bases not matched to a gene; V was cut back by 2 bases and J by 1 base. CDR3 in DNA: TGTGCCATCAGTGAGGGGACAGGGAACACCGGGGAGCTGTTTTTT. It encodes CAISEGTGNTGELFF.

The chain carries TRBV5-6 and TRBJ1-2; D perhaps matches TRBD1 (6 bases). Germline CDR1 and CDR2: SGHDT and YYEEEE. V was clipped by 0 bases and J by 7 bases, with 19 bases between them. CDR3 size: 16 residues. The CDR3 coding sequence is TGTGCCAGCAGCTTGGCTATGACAGGCTCGGGGGGTGGCTACACCTTC. Translation: CASSLAMTGSGGGYTF. The entire variable domain, with the rest obtained from reference TRBV5-6 and TRBJ1-2, is as follows: DAGVTQSPTHLIKTRGQQVTLRCSPKSGHDTVSWYQQALGQGPQFIFQYYEEEERQRGNFPDRFSGHQFPNYSSELNVNALLLGDSALYLCASSLAMTGSGGGYTFGSGTRLTVV.

A single count supports this clone. V gene TRBV7-9 combines with J gene TRBJ1-4, with 9 positions matching TRBD1. The CDR3 consists of 15 residues. V shed 3 bases and J 4 bases; nucleotides not matched to a gene: 3. Germline V CDR1 and CDR2: SEHNR, FQNEAQ (reference sequence). This CDR3 is CASSLGTGINEKLFF. CDR3 coding DNA: TGTGCCAGCAGCTTGGGGACAGGGATTAATGAAAAACTGTTTTTT.

The chain has TRBV13 and TRBJ1-3; 8 bases line up with TRBD1. J lost 4 bases, V lost 1 base, and 9 bases had no gene match. Germline assignment: CDR1 PRHDT and CDR2 FYEKMQ (reference sequence). CDR3 length equals 17 residues. The CDR3 DNA is TGTGCCAGCAGCTTAGCTCAGGGGGCGCTTTCCGGAAACACCATATATTTT. Translation: CASSLAQGALSGNTIYF.

This clone was observed once. V is TRBV3-1 (or the pseudogene TRBV3-2) and J is TRBJ2-1, with TRBD1 as a possible D gene (6 bases). Germline V gene lookup returns CDR1 LGHDT and CDR2 YNNKEL (reference sequence). CDR3 size: 14 residues. Trimming pared 3 bases from V and 3 bases from J, leaving 9 bases between. For the CDR3, the DNA is TGTGCCAGCAGCCATAGGACAGTCTACAATGAGCAGTTCTTC. Its translation is CASSHRTVYNEQFF.